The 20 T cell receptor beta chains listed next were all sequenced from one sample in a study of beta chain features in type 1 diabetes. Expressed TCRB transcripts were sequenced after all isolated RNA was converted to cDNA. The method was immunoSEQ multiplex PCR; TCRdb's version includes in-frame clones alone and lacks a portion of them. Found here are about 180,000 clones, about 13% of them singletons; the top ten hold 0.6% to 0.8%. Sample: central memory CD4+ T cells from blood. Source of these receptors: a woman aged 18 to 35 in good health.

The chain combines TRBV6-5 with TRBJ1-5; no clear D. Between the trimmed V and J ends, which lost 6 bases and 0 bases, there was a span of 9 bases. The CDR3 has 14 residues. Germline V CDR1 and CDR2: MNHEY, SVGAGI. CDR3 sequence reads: CASSQKHSNQPQHF. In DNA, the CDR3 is TGTGCCAGCAGCCAAAAGCATAGCAATCAGCCCCAGCATTTT.

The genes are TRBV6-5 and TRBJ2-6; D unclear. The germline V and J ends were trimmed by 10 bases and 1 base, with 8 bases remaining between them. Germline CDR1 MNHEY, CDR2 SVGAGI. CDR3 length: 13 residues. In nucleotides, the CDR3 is TGTGCCACGGCGGAATCTGGGGCCAACGTCCTGACTTTC. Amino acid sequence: CATAESGANVLTF.

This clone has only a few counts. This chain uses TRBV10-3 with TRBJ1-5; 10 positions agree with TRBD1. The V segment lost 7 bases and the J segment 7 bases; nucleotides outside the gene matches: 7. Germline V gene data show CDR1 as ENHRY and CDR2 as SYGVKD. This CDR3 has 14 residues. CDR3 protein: CAINQDRGFQPQHF. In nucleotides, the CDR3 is TGTGCCATCAACCAGGACAGGGGGTTCCAGCCCCAGCATTTT.

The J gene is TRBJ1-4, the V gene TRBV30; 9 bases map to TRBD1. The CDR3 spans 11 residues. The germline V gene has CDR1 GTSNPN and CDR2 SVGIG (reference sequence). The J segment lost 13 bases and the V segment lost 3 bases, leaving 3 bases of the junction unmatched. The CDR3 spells CAWRTGGTLFF. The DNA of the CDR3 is TGTGCCTGGAGAACAGGGGGCACACTGTTTTTT.

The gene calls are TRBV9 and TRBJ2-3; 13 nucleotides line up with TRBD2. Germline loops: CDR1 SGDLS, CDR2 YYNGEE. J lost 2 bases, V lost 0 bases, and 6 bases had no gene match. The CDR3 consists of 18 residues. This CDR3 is CASSVAGTSGTFTDTQYF. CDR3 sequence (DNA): TGTGCCAGCAGCGTAGCCGGGACTAGCGGGACGTTCACAGATACGCAGTATTTT.

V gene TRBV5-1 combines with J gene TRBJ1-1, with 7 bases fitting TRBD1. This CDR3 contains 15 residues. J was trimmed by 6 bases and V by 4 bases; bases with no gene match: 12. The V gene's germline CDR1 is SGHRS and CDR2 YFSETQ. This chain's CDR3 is CASSTSGTDLSEAFF. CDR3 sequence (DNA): TGCGCCAGCAGCACCTCCGGGACAGACCTTTCTGAAGCTTTCTTT.

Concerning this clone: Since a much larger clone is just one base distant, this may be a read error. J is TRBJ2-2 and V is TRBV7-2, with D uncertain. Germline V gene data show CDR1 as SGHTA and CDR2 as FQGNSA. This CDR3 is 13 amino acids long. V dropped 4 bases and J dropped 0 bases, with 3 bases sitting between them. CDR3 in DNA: TGTGCCAGCAGCTCTCCGAACACCGGGGAGCTGTTTTTT. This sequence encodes CASSSPNTGELFF.

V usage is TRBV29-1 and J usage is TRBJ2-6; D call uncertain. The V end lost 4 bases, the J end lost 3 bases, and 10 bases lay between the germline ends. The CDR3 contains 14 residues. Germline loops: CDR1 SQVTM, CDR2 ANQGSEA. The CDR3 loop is CSVGNKHGANVLTF. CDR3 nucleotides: TGCAGCGTTGGAAATAAACATGGGGCCAACGTCCTGACTTTC.

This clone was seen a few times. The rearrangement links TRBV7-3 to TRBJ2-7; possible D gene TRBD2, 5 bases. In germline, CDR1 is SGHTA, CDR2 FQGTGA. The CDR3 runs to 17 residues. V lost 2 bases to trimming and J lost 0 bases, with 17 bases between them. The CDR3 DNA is TGTGCCAGCAGCTTAGTGGAGGCGGGCGCGATCTCCTACGAGCAGTACTTC. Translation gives CASSLVEAGAISYEQYF.

The CDR3: CASSLPKPDTQYF. The CDR3 region has the DNA TGTGCCAGCAGTTTACCTAAGCCCGATACGCAGTATTTT. This chain joins TRBV28 and TRBJ2-3; no clear D gene. CDR1 is MDHEN and CDR2 is SYDVKM in the germline V gene. CDR3 length: 13 amino acids. V lost 2 bases and J 6 bases, leaving 9 bases between the germline ends.

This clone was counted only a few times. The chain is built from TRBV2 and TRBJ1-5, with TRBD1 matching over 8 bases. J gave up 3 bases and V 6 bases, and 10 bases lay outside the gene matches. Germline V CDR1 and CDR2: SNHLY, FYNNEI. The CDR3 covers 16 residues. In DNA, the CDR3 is TGTGCCAGCAGGAAGGACTCGGGACAGGACAATCAGCCCCAGCATTTT. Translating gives CASRKDSGQDNQPQHF.

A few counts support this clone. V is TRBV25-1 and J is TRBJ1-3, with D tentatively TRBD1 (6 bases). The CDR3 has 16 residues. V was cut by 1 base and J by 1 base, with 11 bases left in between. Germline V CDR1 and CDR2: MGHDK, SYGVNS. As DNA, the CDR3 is TGTGCCAGCAGTGAATGGGACACATTGTCTGGAAACACCATATATTTT. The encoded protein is CASSEWDTLSGNTIYF.

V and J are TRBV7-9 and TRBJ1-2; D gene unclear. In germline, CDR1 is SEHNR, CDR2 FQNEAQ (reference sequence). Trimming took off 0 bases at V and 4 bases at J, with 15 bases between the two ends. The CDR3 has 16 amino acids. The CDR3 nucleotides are TGTGCCAGCAGCTTAGCGTTCCGCAGGCCCCTCTATGGCTACACCTTC. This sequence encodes CASSLAFRRPLYGYTF. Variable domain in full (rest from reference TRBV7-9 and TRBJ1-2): DTGVSQNPRHKITKRGQNVTFRCDPISEHNRLYWYRQTLGQGPEFLTYFQNEAQLEKSRLLSDRFSAERPKGSFSTLEIQRTEQGDSAMYLCASSLAFRRPLYGYTFGSGTRLTVV.

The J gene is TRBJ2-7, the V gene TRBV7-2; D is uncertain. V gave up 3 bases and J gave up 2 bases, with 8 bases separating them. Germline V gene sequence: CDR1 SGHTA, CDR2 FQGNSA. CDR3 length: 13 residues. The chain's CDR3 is CASSFSLTYEQYF. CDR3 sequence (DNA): TGTGCCAGCAGCTTCTCGTTAACCTACGAGCAGTACTTC. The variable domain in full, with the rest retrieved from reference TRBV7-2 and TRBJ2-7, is GAGVSQSPSNKVTEKGKDVELRCDPISGHTALYWYRQSLGQGLEFLIYFQGNSAPDKSGLPSDRFSAERTGGSVSTLTIQRTQQEDSAVYLCASSFSLTYEQYFGPGTRLTVT.

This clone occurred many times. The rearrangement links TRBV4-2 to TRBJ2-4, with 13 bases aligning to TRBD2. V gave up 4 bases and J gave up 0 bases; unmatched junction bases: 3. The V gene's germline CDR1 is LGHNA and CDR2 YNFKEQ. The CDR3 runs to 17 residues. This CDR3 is CASSLGLAGVAKNIQYF. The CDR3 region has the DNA TGTGCCAGCAGCCTCGGACTAGCGGGGGTAGCCAAAAACATTCAGTACTTC.

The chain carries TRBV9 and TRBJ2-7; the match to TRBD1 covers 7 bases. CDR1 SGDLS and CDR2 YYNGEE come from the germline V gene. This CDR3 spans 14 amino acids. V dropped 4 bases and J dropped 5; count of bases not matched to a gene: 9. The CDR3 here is CASSLTTGFNEQYF. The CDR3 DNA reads TGTGCCAGCAGCCTCACGACAGGGTTCAACGAGCAGTACTTC.

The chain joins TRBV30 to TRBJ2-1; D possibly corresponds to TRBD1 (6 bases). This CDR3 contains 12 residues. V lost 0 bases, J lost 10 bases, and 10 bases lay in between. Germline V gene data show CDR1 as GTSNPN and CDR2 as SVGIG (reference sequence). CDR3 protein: CAWSVSTGEQFF. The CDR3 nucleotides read TGTGCCTGGAGTGTTTCGACAGGAGAGCAGTTCTTC.

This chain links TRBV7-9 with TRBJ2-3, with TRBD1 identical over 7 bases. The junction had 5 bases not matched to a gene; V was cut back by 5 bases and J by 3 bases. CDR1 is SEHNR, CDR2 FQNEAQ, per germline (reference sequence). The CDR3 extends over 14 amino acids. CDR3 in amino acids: CASSKGARTDTQYF. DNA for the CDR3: TGTGCCAGCAGCAAGGGGGCACGGACAGATACGCAGTATTTT. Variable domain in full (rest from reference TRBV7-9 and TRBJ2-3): DTGVSQNPRHKITKRGQNVTFRCDPISEHNRLYWYRQTLGQGPEFLTYFQNEAQLEKSRLLSDRFSAERPKGSFSTLEIQRTEQGDSAMYLCASSKGARTDTQYFGPGTRLTVL.

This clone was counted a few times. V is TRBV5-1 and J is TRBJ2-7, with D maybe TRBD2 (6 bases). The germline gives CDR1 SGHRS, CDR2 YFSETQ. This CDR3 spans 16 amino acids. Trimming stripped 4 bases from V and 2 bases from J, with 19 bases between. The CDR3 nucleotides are TGCGCCAGCAGCCTGGGTTGGGCGGGAAGAACCTACGAGCAGTACTTC. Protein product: CASSLGWAGRTYEQYF.

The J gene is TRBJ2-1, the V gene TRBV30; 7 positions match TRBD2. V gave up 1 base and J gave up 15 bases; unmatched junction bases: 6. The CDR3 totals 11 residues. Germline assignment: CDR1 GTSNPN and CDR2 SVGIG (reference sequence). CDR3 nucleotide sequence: TGTGCCTGGAGTGGGCTAGCGGACCTGTTCTTC. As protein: CAWSGLADLFF. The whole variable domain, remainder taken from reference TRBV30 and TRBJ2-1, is SQTIHQWPATLVQPVGSPLSLECTVEGTSNPNLYWYRQAAGRGLQLLFYSVGIGQISSEVPQNLSASRPQDRQFILSSKKLLLSDSGFYLCAWSGLADLFFGPGTRLTVL.